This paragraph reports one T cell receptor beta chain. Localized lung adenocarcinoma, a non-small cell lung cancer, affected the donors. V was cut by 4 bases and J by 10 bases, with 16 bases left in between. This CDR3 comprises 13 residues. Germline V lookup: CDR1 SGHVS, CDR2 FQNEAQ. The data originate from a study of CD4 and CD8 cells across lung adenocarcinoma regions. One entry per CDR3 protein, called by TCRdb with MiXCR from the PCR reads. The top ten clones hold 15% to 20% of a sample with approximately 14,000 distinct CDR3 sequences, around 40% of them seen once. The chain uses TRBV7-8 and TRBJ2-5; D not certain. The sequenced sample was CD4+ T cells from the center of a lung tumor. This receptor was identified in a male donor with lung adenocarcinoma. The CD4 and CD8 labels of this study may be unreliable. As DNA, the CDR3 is TGTGCCAGCAGCTCCAGCGTCCGGGCTAGCCAGTACTTC. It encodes CASSSSVRASQYF.